Listed below are T cell receptor beta chains from one sample, sequenced in a study of post-analysis software for immune sequencing data. TCRdb independently ran MiXCR on the PCR reads; one entry per CDR3 protein. Seen here are some 690,000 distinct CDR3 sequences, roughly 27% observed once, and the top ten hold more than 0.45%. What was sequenced was blood. All receptors come from a girl aged 5-17 years with multiple sclerosis. The CDR3 runs from the conserved cysteine through the conserved F or W. Fields, in order: J gene, V gene, D gene, clone size, CDR3 protein. A D gene is named only where the DNA matches it firmly. Clone size, where shown, is once, few, many, or a class for clones that have expanded.

>TRBJ1-5|TRBV6-5|NA|NA
CASRPQGPSNQPQHF
>TRBJ1-2|TRBV2|NA|NA
CASPGTSGFGYTF
>TRBJ2-3|TRBV9|NA|few
CASSAGLGTDTQYF
>TRBJ2-7|TRBV6-5|NA|NA
CASSPTRRGRYEQYF
>TRBJ2-7|TRBV7-8|TRBD2|few
CASSLASGSFSEQYF
>TRBJ1-6|TRBV9|NA|NA
CASSGPGRVNSPLHF
>NA|TRBV20-1|TRBD2|NA
CSARSSGLAGGMSYEQYF
>TRBJ2-5|TRBV7-9|TRBD2|NA
CASSLSTRPAGEQYF
>TRBJ2-3|TRBV2|NA|NA
CASIVRDTQYF
>TRBJ2-1|TRBV5-1|NA|many
CASSLEQSSYNEQFF
>TRBJ1-1|TRBV18|TRBD1|NA
CASSPPTGVAFF
>TRBJ2-1|TRBV18|TRBD1|NA
CASSPDRGNEQFF
>TRBJ2-5|TRBV3-1|NA|NA
CASSQASPEETQYF
>TRBJ1-1|TRBV4-3|NA|few
CASSQCPGVWTEAFF
>TRBJ1-2|TRBV7-9|NA|NA
CASSPEAGAGYTF
>TRBJ2-7|TRBV3-1|TRBD1|few
CASSQAGQGAYEQYF